The next 12 T cell receptor beta chains were all read from a single sample in a study of cytomegalovirus exposure and HLA in healthy donors. In the PCR, 60 Vbeta and 13 Jbeta primers were used. Libraries were prepared by immunoSEQ multiplex PCR; TCRdb keeps only in-frame clonotypes and omits some of them. The profile shows around 45,000 clones, around 74% of them singletons. Material: PBMCs. Receptors were obtained from a man aged 30 to 45 in good health and CMV-seronegative.

The chain joins TRBV2 to TRBJ2-7; the match to TRBD2 covers 7 bases. Trimming took 4 bases from V and 3 from J; bases not matched to a gene: 0. CDR3 length equals 12 residues. The germline gives CDR1 SNHLY, CDR2 FYNNEI. The CDR3 DNA is TGTGCCAGCAGTGGGGGGGGCTACGAGCAGTACTTC. Translated: CASSGGGYEQYF.

J is TRBJ1-1 and V is TRBV29-1; D is unresolved. The CDR3 spans 13 residues. Per germline, CDR1 SQVTM and CDR2 ANQGSEA. Trimming stripped 4 bases from V and 0 bases from J, with 9 bases between. The CDR3 region has the DNA TGCAGCGTTGTCGTCGGTCTGAACACTGAAGCTTTCTTT. It translates to CSVVVGLNTEAFF.

The genes are TRBV5-1 and TRBJ1-2; maybe TRBD1 (5 bases). CDR1 is SGHRS, CDR2 YFSETQ, per germline. V lost 4 bases and J lost 5, with 12 bases in between. The length of the CDR3 is 13 residues. The CDR3 region has the DNA TGCGCCAGCAGCCGACAGATTAATTATGGCTACACCTTC. Translated, it gives CASSRQINYGYTF.

This chain uses TRBV6-1 with TRBJ2-3; no clear D. Germline V gives CDR1 MNHNS, CDR2 SASEGT. The CDR3 consists of 14 residues. V lost 10 bases and J 4 bases, leaving 18 bases between the germline ends. The CDR3 nucleotides read TGTGCCATCATTCGGCTCTTGCAGGCAGATACGCAGTATTTT. Its translation: CAIIRLLQADTQYF.

This chain joins TRBV10-3 and TRBJ2-7; 7 nucleotides match TRBD2. The V and J ends lost 8 bases and 4 bases, in that order; junction bases with no gene match: 11. Germline CDR1 reads ENHRY; CDR2 reads SYGVKD. The CDR3 consists of 14 residues. The CDR3 DNA follows: TGTGCCATCGGGTTGGTCGGCGGGAGTTACGAGCAGTACTTC. Translating gives CAIGLVGGSYEQYF.

This clone came up a few times. The chain carries TRBV10-1 and TRBJ2-2; unclear D gene. This CDR3 spans 15 amino acids. V dropped 3 bases and J dropped 4 bases, with 12 bases sitting between them. The germline CDR1 and CDR2 sequences are WNHNN and SYGVQD (reference sequence). The CDR3 protein is CASSDSKSGTGELFF. The CDR3 DNA sequence: TGCGCCAGCAGTGACTCAAAATCGGGCACCGGGGAGCTGTTTTTT.

The V call is TRBV5-5, the J call TRBJ1-5; tentative D call: TRBD1 (5 bases). From germline, CDR1 is SGHKS and CDR2 YYEKEE (reference sequence). This CDR3 comprises 13 residues. Trimming left V 1 base short and J 7 bases short, with 9 bases between. CDR3 loop: CASSLYPGQPQHF. Here the CDR3 DNA reads TGTGCCAGCAGCTTGTACCCAGGGCAGCCCCAGCATTTT.

This clone has more than one count but fewer than ten. The chain uses TRBV5-1 and TRBJ1-4; D unresolved. The V end was cut by 0 bases, the J end by 6 bases, with 9 bases between. Germline V CDR1 and CDR2: SGHRS, YFSETQ. The CDR3 runs 14 residues. CDR3 nucleotides: TGCGCCAGCAGCTTGGCCGGAGGGTATGAAAAACTGTTTTTT. Its protein is CASSLAGGYEKLFF.

In its sample, this clone was seen a few times. The chain joins TRBV6-1 to TRBJ1-6; possibly TRBD1 for D (6 bases). Looked up from germline, CDR1 is MNHNS and CDR2 is SASEGT. The CDR3 loop spans 14 amino acids. The germline V and J ends were trimmed by 3 bases and 8 bases, with 11 bases remaining between them. The CDR3 sequence is CASSDETGYSPLHF. In DNA, the CDR3 is TGTGCCAGCAGTGATGAGACAGGATATTCACCCCTCCACTTT.

V gene TRBV6-1 combines with J gene TRBJ2-7; 10 bases are a match to TRBD2. Germline values: CDR1 MNHNS, CDR2 SASEGT. With V trimmed by 1 base and J by 2 bases, 5 bases remained unmatched. The CDR3 extends over 16 amino acids. CDR3 sequence (DNA): TGTGCCAGCAGTGAAGATTTACTAGCGGGAACCTACGAGCAGTACTTC. It specifies CASSEDLLAGTYEQYF.

V is TRBV9 and J is TRBJ2-2; 11 bases match TRBD2. The germline CDR1 and CDR2 sequences are SGDLS and YYNGEE. The CDR3 totals 16 residues. V was clipped by 0 bases and J by 6 bases; unmatched bases: 4. The CDR3 here is CASSVGGLAGSGELFF. Here the CDR3 DNA reads TGTGCCAGCAGCGTAGGTGGACTAGCGGGTTCCGGGGAGCTGTTTTTT. Using reference TRBV9 and TRBJ2-2 for the parts outside the CDR3, the full variable domain is DSGVTQTPKHLITATGQRVTLRCSPRSGDLSVYWYQQSLDQGLQFLIQYYNGEERAKGNILERFSAQQFPDLHSELNLSSLELGDSALYFCASSVGGLAGSGELFFGEGSRLTVL.

The V and J genes are TRBV29-1 and TRBJ1-4; 9 bases line up with TRBD1. The CDR3 runs 13 residues. The V gene's germline CDR1 is SQVTM and CDR2 ANQGSEA. J gave up 8 bases and V 7 bases, and 8 bases lay outside the gene matches. This chain's CDR3 is CSALDRGFEKLFF. The CDR3 DNA reads TGCAGCGCCTTAGACAGGGGGTTCGAAAAACTGTTTTTT.